The sequence of this TCR beta chain was determined in a study of shared clonotypes between healthy human individuals. The V segment lost 4 bases and the J segment 4 bases; nucleotides outside the gene matches: 13. This CDR3 has 19 amino acids. Looked up from germline, CDR1 is SGHRS and CDR2 is YFSETQ. Assay: immunoSEQ multiplex PCR; the TCRdb copy retains only in-frame clones and omits some. Here the sample spans about 1.9 million clones, around 93% being singletons. Naive-designated CD8 cells lacked CD45RO, were positively enriched for CCR7, and omitted terminally differentiated effector memory CD45RA+ cells.

Sample: naive CD8+ T cells from PBMCs. The source is a young man in good health. Some clones in this sample may be carry-over from other donors' samples. This sequence joins TRBV5-1 and TRBJ2-1, with TRBD2 matching 14 bases. DNA of the CDR3: TGCGCCAGCAGCCAACATCCGGGACTAGCGGGAGTGGGGTACAATGAGCAGTTCTTC. Protein: CASSQHPGLAGVGYNEQFF.